The present T cell receptor (beta chain) was sequenced within a study of beta chain features in type 1 diabetes. The CDR3 extends over 16 amino acids. With V trimmed by 6 bases and J by 3 bases, 9 bases remained unmatched. Germline CDR1 and CDR2: SGHAT and FQNNGV. Isolated RNA was reverse transcribed in full, so expressed TCRB transcripts were sequenced. The method was immunoSEQ multiplex PCR; TCRdb's version includes in-frame clones alone and lacks a portion of them. The sample lists 200,000 to 250,000 clones, approximately 14% occurring once. The sample comprised naive CD4+ T cells from blood. This receptor was taken from a woman aged 40 to 49 in good health. The chain joins TRBV11-2 to TRBJ1-4; 8 bases align to TRBD1. The CDR3 sequence: CASSQGAQGSNEKLFF. The CDR3 DNA follows: TGTGCCAGCAGTCAGGGGGCCCAGGGGTCTAATGAAAAACTGTTTTTT. The entire variable domain, with the rest obtained from reference TRBV11-2 and TRBJ1-4, is as follows: EAGVAQSPRYKIIEKRQSVAFWCNPISGHATLYWYQQILGQGPKLLIQFQNNGVVDDSQLPKDRFSAERLKGVDSTLKIQPAKLEDSAVYLCASSQGAQGSNEKLFFGSGTQLSVL.